This TCR beta chain was sequenced for a study of cytomegalovirus exposure and HLA in healthy donors. Clones were read by immunoSEQ multiplex PCR, and TCRdb kept only the in-frame ones, dropping some. Here the sample spans roughly 70,000 clones, 70% to 90% being singletons. The junction had 7 bases not matched to a gene; V was cut back by 5 bases and J by 0 bases. CDR3 size: 16 residues. The germline CDR1 and CDR2 sequences are MNHEY and SMNVEV (reference sequence). The V gene is TRBV27, the J gene TRBJ2-5; TRBD2 matches 9 bases. This TCR derives from a woman aged 18-29 years in good health and CMV-seropositive. Sequencing was carried out using PBMCs. CDR3: CASSIRGGGDQETQYF. CDR3 coding DNA: TGTGCCAGCAGTATTAGGGGCGGGGGGGACCAAGAGACCCAGTACTTC.